Shown below are 5 T cell receptor beta chains from a single sample sequenced in a study of regulatory T cells in long-lasting Graves disease. Library construction for TCR beta used iRepertoire HTBI primers and Arm-PCR of CDR3 regions. TCRdb reprocessed the multiplex PCR reads with MiXCR, giving one entry per CDR3 protein. The sample holds fewer than 650,000 distinct CDR3 sequences; roughly a sixth are singletons and the top ten take approximately 12%. Time point meaning: newly diagnosed GD, antithyroid drugs for less than 3 months. Making the TCR library involved RNA that had been extracted from PBMCs. The same data also contributed to another study, on T cells in Graves' hyperthyroidism and ophthalmopathy.

Source: peripheral blood mononuclear cells (PBMCs), taken at new diagnosis, from a patient treated with antithyroid drugs. These receptors came from a man aged 18-30 years with Graves disease.

Comments on this clonotype: A much larger clone lies a single base off, so this may be a read error. The V gene is TRBV29-1, the J gene TRBJ2-5; 7 nucleotides match TRBD1. CDR3 length: 14 amino acids. CDR1 and CDR2 from the germline V gene are SQVTM and ANQGSEA. As DNA, the CDR3 is TGCGGCGTTGTCATAGGGGGCGTCCAAGAGACCCAGTACTTC. Translated, it gives CGVVIGGVQETQYF.

The gene calls are TRBV3-1 and TRBJ1-3; no clear D. V was pared by 0 bases and J by 0 bases, with 6 bases between. Germline V gene data show CDR1 as LGHDT and CDR2 as YNNKEL (reference sequence). The CDR3 is 15 amino acids. The CDR3 sequence: CASSQERLSGNTIYF. The DNA for the CDR3 is TGTGCCAGCAGCCAAGAAAGGCTCTCTGGAAACACCATATATTTT.

This clonotype turned up a few times. The V gene is TRBV24-1, the J gene TRBJ2-1, with TRBD2 matching over 9 bases. This CDR3 region has 15 residues. Per germline, CDR1 KGHDR and CDR2 SFDVKD. After removal of 3 bases from V and 10 bases from J, the junction contained 9 bases not matched to a gene. CDR3 nucleotide sequence: TGTGCCACCAGTGATCAGGGGACTAGCAATGACGAGCAGTTCTTC. As protein: CATSDQGTSNDEQFF.

This clonotype was seen only a few times. The CDR3 spells CASSSEDRVGNQPQHF. The CDR3 nucleotides are TGTGCCAGCAGCTCAGAGGACAGGGTGGGCAATCAGCCCCAGCATTTT. The gene calls are TRBV7-9 and TRBJ1-5; the match to TRBD1 covers 8 bases. The CDR3 has 16 amino acids. Germline loops: CDR1 SEHNR, CDR2 FQNEAQ (reference sequence). V lost 4 bases to trimming and J lost 2 bases; unmatched junction nucleotides: 7.

V and J are TRBV7-3 and TRBJ2-3; D remains unclear. The CDR3 loop spans 16 amino acids. V was pared by 1 base and J by 3 bases, with 14 bases between. Germline V gives CDR1 SGHTA, CDR2 FQGTGA. Here the CDR3 DNA reads TGTGCCAGCAGCTTAATTCGCGATCCCGGTACAGATACGCAGTATTTT. Translated, it gives CASSLIRDPGTDTQYF.